Each of the 11 T cell receptor beta chains below was sequenced from the same sample in a study of T cells in Graves' hyperthyroidism and ophthalmopathy. Amplification yielded TCR beta CDR3 regions, with RNA transcripts as the source. HTBI primers were employed in a first-round RT-PCR of the TCR CDR3. From the multiplex PCR reads, TCRdb called clonotypes with MiXCR, one entry per CDR3 protein. The sample shows around 600,000 distinct CDR3 sequences, about 14% of them seen only once. Sequencing was done on a sample of blood. The receptors were gathered from a woman aged 50 to 65 with Graves' ophthalmopathy.

The table lists this clonotype with many counts. The chain combines TRBV3-1 with TRBJ2-1; the D is unclear. This CDR3 has 19 residues. Trimming pared 0 bases from V and 0 bases from J, leaving 18 bases between. CDR1 and CDR2 from the germline V gene are LGHDT and YNNKEL (reference sequence). As DNA, the CDR3 is TGTGCCAGCAGCCAAGATGGGGTGTGGGGTCCGAGCTCCTACAATGAGCAGTTCTTC. Its protein is CASSQDGVWGPSSYNEQFF.

The rearrangement joins TRBV25-1 to TRBJ1-4, with a weak D call TRBD1 (5 bases). The CDR3 is 14 residues long. Germline V gene lookup returns CDR1 MGHDK and CDR2 SYGVNS. V lost 1 base and J lost 7, with 10 bases in between. CDR3 region: CASSESRVGEKLFF. The DNA of the CDR3 is TGTGCCAGCAGTGAATCCAGGGTTGGTGAAAAACTGTTTTTT.

At least ten counts were recorded for this clonotype. The chain has TRBV2 and TRBJ2-1; the D gene is possibly TRBD2 (6 bases). CDR3 length: 15 amino acids. The germline V and J ends were trimmed by 2 bases and 3 bases, with 11 bases remaining between them. Germline-derived CDR1 and CDR2 are SNHLY and FYNNEI. CDR3 coding DNA: TGTGCCAGCAGTGAATCGGGAGTTGGCTACAATGAGCAGTTCTTC. Its protein is CASSESGVGYNEQFF.

The chain joins TRBV6-1 to TRBJ2-2; possibly TRBD2 for D (6 bases). The CDR3 is 17 amino acids. Trimming took off 0 bases at V and 8 bases at J, with 19 bases between the two ends. The V gene's germline CDR1 is MNHNS and CDR2 SASEGT. The CDR3 loop is CASSEAPGGGIIGELFF. The CDR3 bases are TGTGCCAGCAGTGAAGCCCCTGGTGGGGGGATTATTGGGGAGCTGTTTTTT.

Worth noting for this clonotype: A much larger clone differs by one base, so this may be a read error. The chain links TRBV7-6 to TRBJ2-3, with D unclear. CDR1 and CDR2 (germline): SGHVS, FNYEAQ. This CDR3 has 13 residues. The V end lost 4 bases, the J end lost 0 bases, and 5 bases lay between the germline ends. The CDR3 DNA is TGTGCCAGCAGCTCAGTTAGCACAGATACGCAGTATTTT. Its protein is CASSSVSTDTQYF.

Turning to this clonotype: An end of the junction does not agree with germline; a read error may underlie this. The chain recombines TRBV27 with TRBJ2-7; D may be TRBD2 (6 bases). Germline CDR1 reads MNHEY; CDR2 reads SMNVEV (reference sequence). The CDR3 is 13 residues long. The CDR3 sequence is CASSSTSSCEQYF. CDR3 coding DNA: TGTGCCAGCAGTTCGACTAGTTCCTGCGAGCAGTACTTC.

This clonotype was counted ten times or more. This chain joins TRBV28 and TRBJ2-5; unclear D gene. This CDR3 is 11 amino acids long. CDR1 and CDR2 (germline): MDHEN, SYDVKM. V was cut by 7 bases and J by 1 base, with 4 bases left in between. This CDR3 is CASTFQETQYF. CDR3 coding DNA: TGTGCCAGCACATTCCAAGAGACCCAGTACTTC.

The CDR3 bases are TGTGCCAGCAGCTTCGAGACAGGGGGAAATTCACCCCTCCACTTT. It specifies CASSFETGGNSPLHF. J is TRBJ1-6 and V is TRBV7-9; 9 positions agree with TRBD1. The CDR3 runs to 15 residues. In germline, CDR1 is SEHNR, CDR2 FQNEAQ (reference sequence). V shed 3 bases, J shed 7 bases, and the junction held 4 bases outside the gene matches.

This clonotype was seen a handful of times. This rearrangement joins TRBV6-1 to TRBJ1-5, with a possible D match to TRBD1 (5 bases). CDR1 MNHNS and CDR2 SASEGT come from the germline V gene. Trimming removed 6 bases at V and 4 bases at J, with 10 bases between. The CDR3 covers 13 residues. Written as DNA, the CDR3 is TGTGCCAGCAGACAAGACAGAAATCAGCCCCAGCATTTT. It encodes CASRQDRNQPQHF.

The chain employs TRBV4-3 and TRBJ2-1; D tentatively reads TRBD1 or TRBD2 (5 bases each). The CDR3 length is 16 residues. Trimming shortened V by 0 bases and J by 5 bases, and 14 bases separated the two germline ends. CDR1 is LGHNA, CDR2 YSLEER, per germline. The chain's CDR3 is CASSQDSSMGHNEQFF. For the CDR3, the DNA is TGCGCCAGCAGCCAAGATTCTAGCATGGGGCACAATGAGCAGTTCTTC.

The chain links TRBV15 to TRBJ1-5; no definite D call. Trimming took 5 bases from V and 5 from J, leaving 19 bases between them. The V gene's germline CDR1 is LNHNV and CDR2 YYDKDF (reference sequence). The CDR3 runs to 16 residues. CDR3 nucleotide sequence: TGTGCCACCAGCTTCCCGCACGGTGACGGCCATCAGCCCCAGCATTTT. Translated: CATSFPHGDGHQPQHF. The whole variable domain, remainder taken from reference TRBV15 and TRBJ1-5, is DAMVIQNPRYQVTQFGKPVTLSCSQTLNHNVMYWYQQKSSQAPKLLFHYYDKDFNNEADTPDNFQSRRPNTSFCFLDIRSPGLGDTAMYLCATSFPHGDGHQPQHFGDGTRLSIL.